This T cell receptor (beta chain) appears in the sequencing data of a study of blood T cell repertoires in COVID-19. Study-wide background: Whether acute or convalescent, the COVID-19 samples came from the United States, Italy and Spain. T cells, B-cell-depleted T cells, or PBMCs provided the cDNA or gDNA that served as material.

In this sample, this clone turned up once. The authors' processing: Nucleated cell number was recorded as an estimate derived from reference gene primer amplification. Profiled with immunoSEQ multiplex PCR; TCRdb holds only in-frame clones, not every one. From that table come the V and J calls and clone size; the DNA was used to work out D and trimming. The data show approximately 150,000 clones, around 90% seen once. Germline V gives CDR1 SGHTS, CDR2 YDEGEE. Trimming removed 2 bases at V and 7 bases at J, with 18 bases between. This CDR3 comprises 16 residues. The chain uses TRBV5-8 and TRBJ2-2; D possibly corresponds to TRBD1 (5 bases). Sample: peripheral blood. The clonotype was recovered from a woman in her forties or fifties with acute or convalescent COVID-19. CDR3 region: CASSFFPGSLGGELFF. The CDR3 DNA reads as TGTGCCAGCAGCTTTTTCCCAGGGTCTTTAGGCGGGGAGCTGTTTTTT.